The 22 T cell receptor beta chains reported below all come from one sample, sequenced in a study of human T cells and chemical hapten exposure. TCRdb re-derived calls from the RACE reads in MiXCR, one entry per CDR3 protein. The table has about 83,000 distinct CDR3 sequences, roughly 7.1% seen once; the top ten hold roughly 1.4%. Time point described: patch test 1, 2 weeks after DPC sensitization. Treatment defined: therapeutic diphenylcyclopropenone sensitization with weekly scalp DPC. The specimen comprised whole blood, sampled in connection with sensitization to the hapten diphenylcyclopropenone (DPC). The receptor source for this set is a woman under 40 with alopecia areata. Some clones in this sample may be carry-over from other donors' samples.

This clonotype was recorded many times. The chain links TRBV7-4 to TRBJ2-3; D perhaps matches TRBD1 (6 bases). The germline V and J ends were trimmed by 2 bases and 4 bases, with 7 bases remaining between them. The length of the CDR3 is 13 residues. Germline CDR1 SGHVT, CDR2 SQSDAQ. CDR3 nucleotide sequence: TGTGCCAGCAGCTTATCAGGGGCAGATACGCAGTATTTT. Residues: CASSLSGADTQYF.

The table lists this clonotype with many counts. The J gene is TRBJ2-7, the V gene TRBV20-1; 9 bases agree with TRBD1. The J segment lost 4 bases and the V segment lost 4 bases, leaving 8 bases of the junction unmatched. The CDR3 consists of 14 residues. Germline V gene data show CDR1 as DFQATT and CDR2 as SNEGSKA (reference sequence). This chain's CDR3 is CSAIDRGRYYEQYF. The DNA for the CDR3 is TGCAGTGCTATCGACAGGGGGAGATATTACGAGCAGTACTTC.

There are many counts of this clonotype. The chain joins TRBV27 to TRBJ2-2; D uncertain. This CDR3 spans 12 amino acids. V lost 3 bases and J 5 bases, leaving 4 bases between the germline ends. CDR1 and CDR2 (germline): MNHEY, SMNVEV (reference sequence). The CDR3 here is CASSFSTGELFF. The CDR3 DNA reads as TGTGCCAGCAGTTTTTCTACCGGGGAGCTGTTTTTT.

The chain recombines TRBV6-5 with TRBJ1-1; D gene ambiguous. There are 15 residues in the CDR3. Germline assignment: CDR1 MNHEY and CDR2 SVGAGI. The V gene lost 0 bases and the J gene lost 0 bases, with 8 bases spanning the gap. CDR3 protein: CASSYSLALNTEAFF. CDR3 nucleotides: TGTGCCAGCAGTTACTCGCTCGCCTTGAACACTGAAGCTTTCTTT.

This clonotype was recorded many times. The chain joins TRBV11-2 to TRBJ2-1, with D possibly being TRBD2 (5 bases). Per germline, CDR1 SGHAT and CDR2 FQNNGV. Trimming left V 4 bases short and J 8 bases short, with 9 bases between. The CDR3 totals 12 residues. CDR3 protein: CASSSSGDEQFF. The CDR3 DNA follows: TGTGCCAGCAGCTCTTCCGGGGATGAGCAGTTCTTC.

Points on this clonotype: Since a much larger clone is just one base distant, this may be a read error. The chain employs TRBV6-5 and TRBJ1-1; D unresolved. Germline assignment: CDR1 MNHEY and CDR2 SVGAGI. The CDR3 contains 14 residues. V was clipped by 2 bases and J by 1 base, with 8 bases between them. Written as DNA, the CDR3 is TGTGCCAGCAGTTACGATGTTCGGAACACTGAAGCTTTCTTT. Translated, it gives CASSYDVRNTEAFF.

The sample holds a few counts of this clonotype. For the CDR3, the DNA is TGCGCCAGCAGCGTCGGGCACGGGACAGGGAGGGATGGCTACACCTTC. Amino acids: CASSVGHGTGRDGYTF. This rearrangement joins TRBV5-1 to TRBJ1-2, with 9 nucleotides matching TRBD1. V shed 4 bases, J shed 6 bases, and the junction held 13 bases outside the gene matches. This CDR3 has 16 residues. The V gene's germline CDR1 is SGHRS and CDR2 YFSETQ.

This clonotype was seen a handful of times. The genes are TRBV6-6 and TRBJ2-5; D is unclear. The CDR3 contains 12 residues. Germline V gives CDR1 MNHNY, CDR2 SVGAGI (reference sequence). V lost 8 bases and J lost 3, with 10 bases in between. CDR3 in DNA: TGTGCCAGCTGGGGATGGGAAGAGACCCAGTACTTC. Its translation is CASWGWEETQYF.

In its sample, this clonotype was seen many times. The V gene is TRBV6-5, the J gene TRBJ1-5; D is unresolved. Germline assignment: CDR1 MNHEY and CDR2 SVGAGI. The V gene lost 3 bases and the J gene lost 7 bases, with 10 bases spanning the gap. The CDR3 is 13 residues long. The CDR3 sequence is CASSYELGQPQHF. In DNA form, the CDR3 reads TGTGCCAGCAGTTATGAGCTCGGGCAGCCCCAGCATTTT.

This clonotype has a handful of counts. This chain connects TRBV7-9 to TRBJ1-4, with 12 bases fitting TRBD1. The CDR3 loop spans 17 amino acids. The germline V gene encodes CDR1 SEHNR and CDR2 FQNEAQ (reference sequence). The V segment lost 2 bases and the J segment 3 bases; nucleotides outside the gene matches: 4. The CDR3 nucleotides read TGTGCCAGCAGCTTATTGGGACAGGGGGCCTCTAATGAAAAACTGTTTTTT. This encodes CASSLLGQGASNEKLFF.

This clonotype was found many times. V is TRBV12-3 or TRBV12-4 and J is TRBJ1-5; possibly TRBD1 for D (6 bases). This CDR3 has 14 residues. The ends were cut back, 5 bases at V and 3 bases at J, with 11 bases in the middle. CDR3 bases: TGTGCCAGCAGTGTCGGGACAACCAATCAGCCCCAGCATTTT. Translation: CASSVGTTNQPQHF.

V and J are TRBV30 and TRBJ1-1; TRBD1 is a possible D gene (5 bases). Per germline, CDR1 GTSNPN and CDR2 SVGIG (reference sequence). Trimming cost V 2 bases and J 4 bases, with 14 bases left between them. The CDR3 totals 14 residues. CDR3 DNA sequence: TGTGCCTGGAGTCGGGGACTCCCAACCACTGAAGCTTTCTTT. This codes for CAWSRGLPTTEAFF.

There are many counts of this clonotype. The chain couples TRBV5-1 to TRBJ2-3; no firm D call. V shed 0 bases and J shed 4 bases, with 6 bases lying between them. The CDR3 is 13 residues long. Germline CDR1 is SGHRS and CDR2 is YFSETQ. The DNA of the CDR3 is TGCGCCAGCAGCTTGGTAGCTCCAGATACGCAGTATTTT. It encodes CASSLVAPDTQYF.

The rearrangement uses TRBV29-1 and TRBJ2-3, with unresolved D. In germline, CDR1 is SQVTM, CDR2 ANQGSEA. Trimming shortened V by 5 bases and J by 4 bases, and 13 bases separated the two germline ends. This CDR3 has 13 amino acids. The CDR3 DNA sequence: TGCAGCGTTTCGCCTAGAAATCCAGATACGCAGTATTTT. As protein: CSVSPRNPDTQYF.

This clonotype occurred many times. This chain connects TRBV6-1 to TRBJ1-3, with no clear D. V lost 2 bases to trimming and J lost 0 bases, with 20 bases between them. The germline gives CDR1 MNHNS, CDR2 SASEGT. This CDR3 spans 19 amino acids. CDR3: CASSELVMGSFTSGNTIYF. CDR3 coding DNA: TGTGCCAGCAGTGAATTGGTGATGGGAAGCTTTACCTCTGGAAACACCATATATTTT.

As to this clonotype: One junction end does not reproduce the germline sequence, and a read error may be involved. The rearrangement uses TRBV12-5 and TRBJ2-2, with TRBD1 as a possible D gene (6 bases). The germline V gene encodes CDR1 LGHNT and CDR2 FRNRAP. This CDR3 has 17 residues. DNA for the CDR3: TGTGCTAGTGGCCTACACTTCCCAGGGGAAAACAACGGGGAGCTGTTTTTT. Encoded protein: CASGLHFPGENNGELFF.

The V and J genes are TRBV5-1 and TRBJ2-1; 8 nucleotides agree with TRBD2. The CDR3 has 15 amino acids. V lost 0 bases to trimming and J lost 2 bases; unmatched junction nucleotides: 1. The germline V gene has CDR1 SGHRS and CDR2 YFSETQ. In DNA, the CDR3 is TGCGCCAGCAGCTTGGTGGGACTAGCCTACAATGAGCAGTTCTTC. Amino acids: CASSLVGLAYNEQFF.

This clonotype was seen repeatedly, ten times or more. V is TRBV20-1 and J is TRBJ2-1; 9 bases align to TRBD2. Trimming took 6 bases from V and 7 from J; bases not matched to a gene: 10. The germline CDR1 and CDR2 sequences are DFQATT and SNEGSKA (reference sequence). The CDR3 totals 14 residues. Here the CDR3 DNA reads TGCAGTGCCGCTGCGGGGGGGGGGCCGAATGAGCAGTTCTTC. This sequence encodes CSAAAGGGPNEQFF.

The table lists this clonotype with many counts. CDR3: CASSEFSTDNEKLFF. The CDR3 nucleotides are TGTGCCAGCAGTGAATTTTCTACGGACAATGAAAAACTGTTTTTT. The chain couples TRBV2 to TRBJ1-4; no reliable D call. The length of the CDR3 is 15 residues. V lost 2 bases, J lost 5 bases, and 12 bases lay in between. Per germline, CDR1 SNHLY and CDR2 FYNNEI.

V usage is TRBV5-1 and J usage is TRBJ1-1; D is unclear. V lost 0 bases, J lost 2 bases, and 8 bases lay in between. Per germline, CDR1 SGHRS and CDR2 YFSETQ. The CDR3 consists of 14 residues. This CDR3 reads CASSLGPVNTEAFF. The CDR3 DNA reads TGCGCCAGCAGCTTGGGGCCGGTAAACACTGAAGCTTTCTTT.

This clonotype was counted many times. The CDR3 nucleotides are TGTGCCAGCTCACCGACCGATGGGACAGGGTATGGCTACACCTTC. It encodes CASSPTDGTGYGYTF. This chain connects TRBV18 to TRBJ1-2; 9 nucleotides align to TRBD1. The germline V gene encodes CDR1 KGHSH and CDR2 LQKENI. The trim removed 3 bases at V and 5 bases at J, leaving 7 bases unmatched. This CDR3 has 15 amino acids. The complete variable domain, with remaining parts taken from reference TRBV18 and TRBJ1-2, reads NAGVMQNPRHLVRRRGQEARLRCSPMKGHSHVYWYRQLPEEGLKFMVYLQKENIIDESGMPKERFSAEFPKEGPSILRIQQVVRGDSAAYFCASSPTDGTGYGYTFGSGTRLTVV.

This clonotype was seen repeatedly, ten times or more. As DNA, the CDR3 is TGTGCTAGTGGTTTTCCCTCGACTAGCGGGGGGTCTCACAATGAGCAGTTCTTC. This encodes CASGFPSTSGGSHNEQFF. The V gene is TRBV12-5, the J gene TRBJ2-1; 13 nucleotides match TRBD2. The CDR3 has 18 amino acids. Trimming took 3 bases from V and 5 from J; bases not matched to a gene: 10. The V gene's germline CDR1 is LGHNT and CDR2 FRNRAP.